The text below deals with one T cell receptor beta chain. Its antigen is not known. This entry comes from a study of shared clonotypes between healthy human individuals. Study-level results: Represented diversity, genetic and exposure-history alike, was limited by few donors. Compared with memory subsets, naive subsets generally had larger estimated richness.

V was cut by 8 bases and J by 4 bases, with 12 bases left in between. The germline V gene has CDR1 SNHLY and CDR2 FYNNEI. The CDR3 sequence is 13 residues long. TCRdb keeps only in-frame clones here, not all; method: immunoSEQ multiplex PCR. The profile shows around 1 million clones, approximately 76% of them singletons. The receptor comes from a man aged 18 to 29 in good health. Sequencing was carried out using memory CD4+ T cells sorted from blood. Specified subset: CD45RA-negative fraction. The chain joins TRBV2 to TRBJ1-5, with a weak D call TRBD1 (5 bases). The chain's CDR3 is CASGLQENQPQHF. The CDR3 bases are TGTGCCAGCGGTTTACAGGAGAATCAGCCCCAGCATTTT. Together with reference TRBV2 and TRBJ1-5, the CDR3 gives the full variable domain: EPEVTQTPSHQVTQMGQEVILRCVPISNHLYFYWYRQILGQKVEFLVSFYNNEISEKSEIFDDQFSVERPDGSNFTLKIRSTKLEDSAMYFCASGLQENQPQHFGDGTRLSIL.